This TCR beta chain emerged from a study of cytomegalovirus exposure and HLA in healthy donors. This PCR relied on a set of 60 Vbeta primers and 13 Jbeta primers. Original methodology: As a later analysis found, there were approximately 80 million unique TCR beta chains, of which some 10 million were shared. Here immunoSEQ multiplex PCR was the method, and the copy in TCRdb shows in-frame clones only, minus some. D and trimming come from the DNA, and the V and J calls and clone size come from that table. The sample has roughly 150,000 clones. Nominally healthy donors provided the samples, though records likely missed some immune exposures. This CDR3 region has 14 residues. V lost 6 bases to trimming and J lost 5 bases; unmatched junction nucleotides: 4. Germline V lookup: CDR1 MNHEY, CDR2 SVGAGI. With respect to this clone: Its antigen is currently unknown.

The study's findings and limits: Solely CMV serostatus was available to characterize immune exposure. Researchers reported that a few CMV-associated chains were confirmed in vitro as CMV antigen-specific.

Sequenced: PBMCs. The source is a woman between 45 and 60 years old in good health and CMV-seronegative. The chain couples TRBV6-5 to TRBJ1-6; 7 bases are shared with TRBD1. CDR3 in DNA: TGTGCCAGCAGACCGGGACAGAATAATTCACCCCTCCACTTT. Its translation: CASRPGQNNSPLHF.